A selection of T cell receptor beta chains follows, all from one sample in a study of cytomegalovirus exposure and HLA in healthy donors. Clones were read by immunoSEQ multiplex PCR, and TCRdb kept only the in-frame ones, dropping some. Its listing shows 75,000 to 95,000 clones. Sequencing was carried out using PBMCs. The receptors derive from an older woman in good health and CMV-seronegative. The CDR3 runs from the conserved cysteine through the conserved F or W. Each record gives: V gene, D gene, J gene, CDR3 DNA, CDR3 protein. The D gene is left open where the match is weak.

V gene: TRBV7-6
D gene: NA
J gene: TRBJ1-3
CDR3 DNA: TGTGCCAGCAGCCGAACAGATTCTGGAAACACCATATATTTT
CDR3 protein: CASSRTDSGNTIYF

V gene: TRBV5-8
D gene: NA
J gene: TRBJ2-7
CDR3 DNA: TGTGCCAGCAGCTTCGGGGGGCCCTACGAGCAGTACTTC
CDR3 protein: CASSFGGPYEQYF

V gene: TRBV30
D gene: NA
J gene: TRBJ1-5
CDR3 DNA: TGTGCCTGGAGTGGACAGATTAGCAATCAGCCCCAGCATTTT
CDR3 protein: CAWSGQISNQPQHF

V gene: TRBV11-2
D gene: TRBD1
J gene: TRBJ2-7
CDR3 DNA: TGTGCCAGCAGCTTACGGACAGGGATCGGTATTAGTATGTTC
CDR3 protein: CASSLRTGIGISMF

V gene: TRBV20-1
D gene: NA
J gene: TRBJ2-7
CDR3 DNA: TGCAGTGTGATCGTGGGACTTGAGCAGTACTTC
CDR3 protein: CSVIVGLEQYF

V gene: TRBV5-1
D gene: NA
J gene: TRBJ1-1
CDR3 DNA: TGCGCCAGCAAGGAGGCGGACACTGAAGCTTTCTTT
CDR3 protein: CASKEADTEAFF

V gene: TRBV7-9
D gene: TRBD2
J gene: TRBJ2-7
CDR3 DNA: TGTGCCATCGGGACTAACCTAGTAGGCAACGAGCAGTACTTC
CDR3 protein: CAIGTNLVGNEQYF

V gene: TRBV7-9
D gene: TRBD1
J gene: TRBJ1-4
CDR3 DNA: TGTGCCAGCAGTGTACAGGGGTTGAGAAATAATGAAAAACTGTTTTTT
CDR3 protein: CASSVQGLRNNEKLFF

V gene: TRBV9
D gene: TRBD2
J gene: TRBJ2-5
CDR3 DNA: TGTGCCAGCAGCGTAACGGGTCGAATAGCGGGACAAGAGACCCAGTACTTC
CDR3 protein: CASSVTGRIAGQETQYF

V gene: TRBV5-1
D gene: TRBD2
J gene: TRBJ2-5
CDR3 DNA: TGCGCCAGCAGCTTTGGACTAGCGGACCAAGAGACCCAGTACTTC
CDR3 protein: CASSFGLADQETQYF

V gene: TRBV27
D gene: TRBD1
J gene: TRBJ2-2
CDR3 DNA: TGTGCCAGCAGTTTATGGCCGACAGGGGGCATTTTGGGGAGCACCGGGGAGCTGTTTTTT
CDR3 protein: CASSLWPTGGILGSTGELFF

V gene: TRBV7-2
D gene: NA
J gene: TRBJ1-1
CDR3 DNA: TGTGCCGGCAGCCTCGACAGTATGAACACTGAAGCTTTCTTT
CDR3 protein: CAGSLDSMNTEAFF

V gene: TRBV10-3
D gene: TRBD1
J gene: TRBJ2-1
CDR3 DNA: TGTGCCATCAGTGAGCGGACAGGGATGGATGAGCAGTTCTTC
CDR3 protein: CAISERTGMDEQFF

V gene: TRBV6-1
D gene: NA
J gene: TRBJ1-2
CDR3 DNA: TGTGCCAGCAGTGATACAGGGAACTATGGCTACACCTTC
CDR3 protein: CASSDTGNYGYTF

V gene: TRBV19
D gene: NA
J gene: TRBJ1-2
CDR3 DNA: TGTGCCAGTCGTAAAGCGGAATATGGCTACACCTTC
CDR3 protein: CASRKAEYGYTF

V gene: TRBV29-1
D gene: NA
J gene: TRBJ2-5
CDR3 DNA: TGCAGCGTTGAAGGAAGAGGTGGGACCCAGTACTTC
CDR3 protein: CSVEGRGGTQYF

V gene: TRBV6-5
D gene: NA
J gene: TRBJ2-7
CDR3 DNA: TGTGCCAGCAGTTACCTTCGGGTTAGCCCCCTCTACTTC
CDR3 protein: CASSYLRVSPLYF

V gene: TRBV7-2
D gene: TRBD2
J gene: TRBJ2-1
CDR3 DNA: TGTGCCAGCAGCACACTAGCGGCTGAGCAGTTCTTC
CDR3 protein: CASSTLAAEQFF

V gene: TRBV29-1
D gene: NA
J gene: TRBJ2-5
CDR3 DNA: TGCAGCGTTGATGATCCTGCGGGCAGGCAAGAGACCCAGTACTTC
CDR3 protein: CSVDDPAGRQETQYF

V gene: TRBV2
D gene: NA
J gene: TRBJ2-5
CDR3 DNA: TGTGCCAGCAGTGAAGCGCTATACTACCAAGAGACCCAGTACTTC
CDR3 protein: CASSEALYYQETQYF

V gene: TRBV10-3
D gene: TRBD1
J gene: TRBJ2-5
CDR3 DNA: TGTGGCATCAGTGGACAGGGGCTCGGACAAGAGACCCAGTACTTC
CDR3 protein: CGISGQGLGQETQYF

V gene: TRBV7-2
D gene: TRBD1
J gene: TRBJ2-3
CDR3 DNA: TGTGCCAGCAGCTTAAACGTCCGACAGGGGATGCAGTATTTT
CDR3 protein: CASSLNVRQGMQYF

V gene: TRBV28
D gene: NA
J gene: TRBJ1-5
CDR3 DNA: TGTGCCAGCAGTTTCGCGGGGTGGCATTTT
CDR3 protein: CASSFAGWHF